Listed below are T cell receptor beta chains from one sample, sequenced in a study of radiation and T cells in renal cell carcinoma. Clones were read by immunoSEQ multiplex PCR, and TCRdb kept only the in-frame ones, dropping some. Of more than 95,000 clones listed, approximately 78% are singletons. The sample consisted of blood, taken from a patient whose treatment included radiotherapy and nephrectomy. The receptors derive from a woman aged 55-70 years with renal cell carcinoma. The conserved cysteine and the conserved F or W are not part of the CDR3 here.

j_call v_call cdr3_length cdr3_aa
TRBJ1-1 TRBV18 13 ASSLSLGRNTEAF
TRBJ1-4 TRBV5-3 14 ARRGARRGRREKLF
TRBJ2-5 TRBV5-6 10 ASSQGGATQY
TRBJ1-6 TRBV21-1 11 ASRVGVQPPLH
TRBJ1-3 TRBV7-2 12 ASSLGPGGNTIY
TRBJ2-3 TRBV5-1 12 ASRPTVSTDTQY
TRBJ2-1 TRBV2 12 ASSRTGFFNEQF
TRBJ2-7 TRBV4-2 13 ASSQLIGSSYEQY
TRBJ1-1 TRBV7-9 12 ASRSTGGATEAF
TRBJ1-3 TRBV19 14 ASSDRQSNSGNTIY
TRBJ1-1 TRBV2 11 ASSKGVRAEAF
TRBJ2-3 TRBV19 12 ASRLAGGSGTQY
TRBJ2-7 TRBV6-5 10 ASSLSGGEQY
TRBJ1-3 TRBV6-1 13 ASSARQASGNTIY
TRBJ2-1 TRBV29-1 14 SVARARTSEDNEQF
TRBJ2-2 TRBV5-1 11 ASSLTGPGELF
TRBJ2-5 TRBV2 15 ASSVPRGEGGQETQY
TRBJ2-3 TRBV7-9 14 ASTPKSGAATDTQY
TRBJ1-2 TRBV5-4 10 ASSRGQYGYT
TRBJ2-3 TRBV5-5 10 ASSLGADTQY
TRBJ2-1 TRBV4-3 15 ASSQDSGLAGVNEQF
TRBJ1-2 TRBV18 11 ASSPQGKYGYT
TRBJ1-1 TRBV28 11 ASSSGGAGEAF
TRBJ2-3 TRBV6-5 13 ASRNRGGRGDTQY
TRBJ2-1 TRBV6-4 12 ASSIMRGDNEQF
TRBJ2-7 TRBV10-2 13 ASSEQAIATYEQY
TRBJ2-7 TRBV28 14 ASSLFGRRTNDEQY
TRBJ1-1 TRBV27 11 ASSLDRLGMAF
TRBJ2-3 TRBV5-3 16 ARSFEVSPNPESGTQY
TRBJ1-1 TRBV11-1 12 ASSLSAGLTEAF
TRBJ2-3 TRBV25-1 15 ASSTHPTGFHTDTQY
TRBJ1-5 TRBV27 15 ASRRTGTPRPNQPQH
TRBJ2-3 TRBV2 11 ATLTESTDTQY
TRBJ2-2 TRBV4-3 11 ASSPGRAGELF
TRBJ1-2 TRBV19 12 ASSIQPEIYGYT
TRBJ1-2 TRBV14 13 ASSPGGQGVSGYT
TRBJ2-7 TRBV9 12 ASSVQGQGDEQY
TRBJ2-5 TRBV19 11 ASSEQGEQTQY
TRBJ1-1 TRBV6-5 12 ASSARPENTEAF
TRBJ1-4 TRBV7-2 14 ASSRMSTSTNEKLF
TRBJ2-2 TRBV28 13 ASSLAGGASGELF
TRBJ2-5 TRBV7-3 12 ASSRTSDRETQY
TRBJ1-2 TRBV2 11 ASSRTGDYGYT
TRBJ2-1 TRBV28 10 ASSPILGEQF
TRBJ2-5 TRBV9 13 ASSHTGQAQETQY
TRBJ1-2 TRBV18 12 ASSPGQGAIGYT
TRBJ1-1 TRBV5-1 12 ASSLVAENTEAF
TRBJ2-7 TRBV5-4 12 ASSRDRVTHEQY
TRBJ1-5 TRBV28 10 ASRAVNQPQH
TRBJ1-1 TRBV5-6 12 ASSRYNLNTEAF
TRBJ2-7 TRBV6-5 10 ATVGPAYEQY
TRBJ1-6 TRBV18 14 ASSPGVGSNNSPLH
TRBJ2-1 TRBV19 11 ASSIGRVDEQF